This is a list of T cell receptor beta chains from one sample in a study of long-term antiretroviral therapy in people with HIV. Only in-frame clones appear in the TCRdb table, and some are missing; sequencing was by immunoSEQ multiplex PCR. The profile shows 26,000 or so clones, about four fifths of them singletons. The material was unsorted PBMCs, obtained 3 years after starting antiretroviral therapy. The receptor source for this set is a man aged 18 to 30 with HIV. The conserved cysteine and the conserved F or W are not part of the CDR3 here. The order of the fields is J gene, V gene, CDR3 protein.

j_call: TRBJ1-4; v_call: TRBV2; cdr3_aa: ASGPLAGGKLF
j_call: TRBJ1-4; v_call: TRBV6-5; cdr3_aa: ASRNWATNEKLF
j_call: TRBJ2-1; v_call: TRBV9; cdr3_aa: ASGITPDEQF
j_call: TRBJ1-4; v_call: TRBV2; cdr3_aa: ASNQITTNEKLF
j_call: TRBJ2-3; v_call: TRBV27; cdr3_aa: ASSYGRGDTQY
j_call: TRBJ2-5; v_call: TRBV23-1; cdr3_aa: ASRTGTSKYQETQY
j_call: TRBJ2-7; v_call: TRBV6-5; cdr3_aa: ASSTSGGGSYEQY
j_call: TRBJ1-1; v_call: TRBV5-6; cdr3_aa: ASSGAGGGTEAF
j_call: TRBJ2-4; v_call: TRBV7-9; cdr3_aa: ASSYRGNIQY
j_call: TRBJ1-5; v_call: TRBV2; cdr3_aa: ASREWGQPQH
j_call: TRBJ1-3; v_call: TRBV27; cdr3_aa: ASSSFSSGNTIY
j_call: TRBJ2-4; v_call: TRBV5-6; cdr3_aa: ASSGGAGSNIQY
j_call: TRBJ1-2; v_call: TRBV5-1; cdr3_aa: ASSLGGNYGYT
j_call: TRBJ1-1; v_call: TRBV7-2; cdr3_aa: ASSLSGGEGAF
j_call: TRBJ1-2; v_call: TRBV7-6; cdr3_aa: ASSSDSNYGYT
j_call: TRBJ1-3; v_call: TRBV12-5; cdr3_aa: ASGSGNTIY
j_call: TRBJ1-6; v_call: TRBV5-1; cdr3_aa: ASSPTDDSYNSPLH
j_call: TRBJ1-4; v_call: TRBV6-5; cdr3_aa: ASSWGQGFWKLF
j_call: TRBJ1-4; v_call: TRBV5-8; cdr3_aa: ASSYSATNEKLF